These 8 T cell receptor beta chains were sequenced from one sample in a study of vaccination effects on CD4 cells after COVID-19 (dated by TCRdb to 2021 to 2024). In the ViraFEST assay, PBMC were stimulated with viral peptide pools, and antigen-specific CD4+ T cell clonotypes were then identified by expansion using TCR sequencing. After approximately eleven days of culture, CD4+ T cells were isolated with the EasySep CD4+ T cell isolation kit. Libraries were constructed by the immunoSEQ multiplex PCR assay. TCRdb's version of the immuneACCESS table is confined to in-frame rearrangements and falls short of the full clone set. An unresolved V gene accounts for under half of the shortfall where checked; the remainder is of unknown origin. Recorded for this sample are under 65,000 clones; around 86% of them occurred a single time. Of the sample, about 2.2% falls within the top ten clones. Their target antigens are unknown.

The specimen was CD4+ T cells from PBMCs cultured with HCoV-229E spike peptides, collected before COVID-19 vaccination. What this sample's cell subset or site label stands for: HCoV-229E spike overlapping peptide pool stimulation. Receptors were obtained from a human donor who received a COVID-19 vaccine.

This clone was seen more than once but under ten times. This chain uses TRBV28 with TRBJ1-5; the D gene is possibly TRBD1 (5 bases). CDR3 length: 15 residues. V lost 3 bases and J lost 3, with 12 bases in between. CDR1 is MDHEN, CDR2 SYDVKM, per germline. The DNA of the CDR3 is TGTGCCAGCAGTTTGGGGCAGGTCGACAATCAGCCCCAGCATTTT. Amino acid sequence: CASSLGQVDNQPQHF.

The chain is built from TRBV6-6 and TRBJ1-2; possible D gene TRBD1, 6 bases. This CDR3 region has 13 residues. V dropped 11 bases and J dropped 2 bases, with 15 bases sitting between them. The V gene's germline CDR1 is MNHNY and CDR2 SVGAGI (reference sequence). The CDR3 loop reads CAGKDRLNYGYTF. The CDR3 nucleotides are TGTGCCGGGAAGGACAGACTCAACTATGGCTACACCTTC.

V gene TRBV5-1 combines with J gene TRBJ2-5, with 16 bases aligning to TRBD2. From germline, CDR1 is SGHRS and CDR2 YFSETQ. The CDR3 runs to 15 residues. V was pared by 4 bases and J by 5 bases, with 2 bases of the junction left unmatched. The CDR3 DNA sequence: TGCGCCAGCAGCCAGGGACTAGCGGGGGGGGAGACCCAGTACTTC. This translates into CASSQGLAGGETQYF.

CDR3 sequence: CSVGTGNTEAFF. The CDR3 DNA sequence: TGCAGCGTGGGGACAGGGAACACTGAAGCTTTCTTT. The V call is TRBV29-1, the J call TRBJ1-1; 8 bases are shared with TRBD1. CDR1 and CDR2 from the germline V gene are SQVTM and ANQGSEA. This CDR3 region has 12 residues. Trimming cost V 6 bases and J 1 base; bases outside gene matches: 1.

In nucleotides, the CDR3 is TGTGCCAGCAGCTTGGGGGGGGTGGAGACCCAGTACTTC. Protein: CASSLGGVETQYF. The chain joins TRBV5-5 to TRBJ2-5; D may be TRBD2 (6 bases). This CDR3 spans 13 amino acids. In germline, CDR1 is SGHKS, CDR2 YYEKEE (reference sequence). Deletions cut 0 bases from V and 5 bases from J, with 8 bases between.

The CDR3 sequence is CASREGPNTGELFF. In DNA form, the CDR3 reads TGTGCCAGCAGGGAGGGCCCGAACACCGGGGAGCTGTTTTTT. The rearrangement joins TRBV7-9 to TRBJ2-2; D may be TRBD2 (6 bases). V lost 6 bases to trimming and J lost 0 bases, with 8 bases between them. From germline, CDR1 is SEHNR and CDR2 FQNEAQ (reference sequence). The CDR3 loop spans 14 amino acids.

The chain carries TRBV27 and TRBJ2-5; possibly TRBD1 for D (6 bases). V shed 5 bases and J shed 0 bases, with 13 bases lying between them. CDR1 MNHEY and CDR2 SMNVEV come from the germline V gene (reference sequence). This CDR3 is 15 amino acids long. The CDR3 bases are TGTGCCAGCAGTCCGACAGGACAGTACCAAGAGACCCAGTACTTC. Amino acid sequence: CASSPTGQYQETQYF.

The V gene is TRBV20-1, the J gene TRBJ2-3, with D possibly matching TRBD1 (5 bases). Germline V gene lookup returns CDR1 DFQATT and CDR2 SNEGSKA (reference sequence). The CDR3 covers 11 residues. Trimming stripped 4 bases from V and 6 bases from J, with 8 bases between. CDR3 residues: CSANPGDTQYF. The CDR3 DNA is TGCAGTGCTAACCCAGGGGATACGCAGTATTTT.